This record covers a single TCR beta chain. Antigen unknown. Libraries were prepared by immunoSEQ multiplex PCR; TCRdb keeps only in-frame clonotypes and omits some of them. This sample has roughly 11,000 clones, with 94% found just once. These data originate in a study of T cells in narcolepsy. Across the study: Enrolled donors included narcolepsy type 1 or type 2 patients and healthy controls.

CDR1 and CDR2 (germline): LNHNV, YYDKDF (reference sequence). This CDR3 comprises 16 residues. Trimming shortened V by 0 bases and J by 7 bases, and 16 bases separated the two germline ends. Study findings and constraints: In some patient and control memory CD4+ samples, autoreactive clones were absent. HCRT-specific and TRIB2-specific autoreactive clonotypes appeared among same-patient CSF and blood CD4+ clonotypes.

Sample: CD45RA- memory CD4+ T cells from PBMCs. This clonotype was sampled from a human donor with narcolepsy. The chain links TRBV15 to TRBJ2-1; a possible D gene is TRBD2 (6 bases). CDR3 sequence reads: CATSRDWRGGDNEQFF. The CDR3 region has the DNA TGTGCCACCAGCAGAGATTGGAGGGGAGGTGATAATGAGCAGTTCTTC.